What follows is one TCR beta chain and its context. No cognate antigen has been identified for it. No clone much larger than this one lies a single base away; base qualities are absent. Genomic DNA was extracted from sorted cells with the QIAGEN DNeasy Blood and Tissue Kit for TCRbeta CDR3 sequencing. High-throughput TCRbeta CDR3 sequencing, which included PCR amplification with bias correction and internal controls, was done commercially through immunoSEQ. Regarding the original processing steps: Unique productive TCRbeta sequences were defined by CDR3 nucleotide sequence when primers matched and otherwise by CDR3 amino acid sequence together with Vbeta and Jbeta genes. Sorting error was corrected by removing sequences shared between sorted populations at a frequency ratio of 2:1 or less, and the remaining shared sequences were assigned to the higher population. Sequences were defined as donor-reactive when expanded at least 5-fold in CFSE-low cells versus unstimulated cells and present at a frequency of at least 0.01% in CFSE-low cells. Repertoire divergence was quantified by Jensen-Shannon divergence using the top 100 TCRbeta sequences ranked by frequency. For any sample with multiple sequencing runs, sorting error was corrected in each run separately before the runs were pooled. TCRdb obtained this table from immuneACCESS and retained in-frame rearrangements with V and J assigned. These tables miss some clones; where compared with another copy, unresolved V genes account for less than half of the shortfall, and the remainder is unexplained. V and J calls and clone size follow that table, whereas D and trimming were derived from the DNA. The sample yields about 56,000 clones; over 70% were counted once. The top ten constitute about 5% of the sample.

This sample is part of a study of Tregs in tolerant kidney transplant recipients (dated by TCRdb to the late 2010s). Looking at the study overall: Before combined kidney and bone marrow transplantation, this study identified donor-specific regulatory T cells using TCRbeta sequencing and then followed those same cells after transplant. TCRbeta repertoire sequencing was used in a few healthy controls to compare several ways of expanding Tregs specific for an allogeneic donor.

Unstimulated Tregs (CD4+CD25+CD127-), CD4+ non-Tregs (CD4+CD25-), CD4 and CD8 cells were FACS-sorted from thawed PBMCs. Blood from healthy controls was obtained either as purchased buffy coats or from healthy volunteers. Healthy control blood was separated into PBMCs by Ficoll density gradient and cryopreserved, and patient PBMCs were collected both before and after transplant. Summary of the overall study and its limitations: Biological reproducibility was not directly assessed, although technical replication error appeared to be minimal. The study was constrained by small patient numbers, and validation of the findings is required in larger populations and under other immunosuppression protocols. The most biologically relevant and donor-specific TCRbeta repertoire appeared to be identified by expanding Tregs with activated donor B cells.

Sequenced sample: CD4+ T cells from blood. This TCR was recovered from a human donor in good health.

For the CDR3, the sequence is CASQPGQYYEQYF. The DNA sequence is TGTGCCAGTCAACCGGGACAGTATTACGAGCAGTACTTC. The V and J genes are TRBV6-6 and TRBJ2-7; 7 bases in the junction line up with TRBD1. The CDR3 goes from the cysteine to the phenylalanine over 13 residues. Only the CDR3 part of the read is kept: 39 bases, read in frame from the first base. Sequences MNHNY (CDR1) and SVGAGI (CDR2) are obtained from the germline V gene (reference sequence). Trimmed from V: 9 bases; trimmed from J: 4 bases; junction bases lacking a gene match: 9.